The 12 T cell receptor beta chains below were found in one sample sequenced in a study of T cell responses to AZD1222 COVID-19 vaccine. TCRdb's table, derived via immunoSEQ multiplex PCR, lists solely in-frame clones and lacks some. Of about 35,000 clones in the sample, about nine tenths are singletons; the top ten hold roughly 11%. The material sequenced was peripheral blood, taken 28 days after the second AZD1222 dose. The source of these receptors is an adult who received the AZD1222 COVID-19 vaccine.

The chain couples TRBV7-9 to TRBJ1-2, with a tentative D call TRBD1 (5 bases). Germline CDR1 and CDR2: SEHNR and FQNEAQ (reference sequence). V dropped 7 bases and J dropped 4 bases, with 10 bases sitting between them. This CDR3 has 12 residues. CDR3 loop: CASTRQGYGYTF. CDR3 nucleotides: TGTGCCAGCACCCGGCAGGGCTATGGCTACACCTTC.

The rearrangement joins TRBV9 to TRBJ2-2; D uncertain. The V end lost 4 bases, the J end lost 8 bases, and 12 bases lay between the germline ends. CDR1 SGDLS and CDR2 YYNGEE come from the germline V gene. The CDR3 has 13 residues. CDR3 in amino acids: CASSPLPGGELFF. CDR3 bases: TGTGCCAGCAGCCCCCTCCCTGGGGGGGAGCTGTTTTTT. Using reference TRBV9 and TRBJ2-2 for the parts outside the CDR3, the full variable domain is DSGVTQTPKHLITATGQRVTLRCSPRSGDLSVYWYQQSLDQGLQFLIQYYNGEERAKGNILERFSAQQFPDLHSELNLSSLELGDSALYFCASSPLPGGELFFGEGSRLTVL.

CDR3 region: CASSTRASRGNQPQHF. The CDR3 nucleotides read TGTGCCAGTAGTACCCGGGCCAGCCGCGGCAATCAGCCCCAGCATTTT. The chain links TRBV19 to TRBJ1-5, with unresolved D. This CDR3 comprises 16 residues. V was pared by 4 bases and J by 2 bases, with 15 bases between. From germline, CDR1 is LNHDA and CDR2 SQIVND (reference sequence).

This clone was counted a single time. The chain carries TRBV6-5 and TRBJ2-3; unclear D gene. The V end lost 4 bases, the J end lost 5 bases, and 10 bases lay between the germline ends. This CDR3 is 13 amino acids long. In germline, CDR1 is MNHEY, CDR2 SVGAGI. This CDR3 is CASSFQVGDTQYF. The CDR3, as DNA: TGTGCCAGCAGTTTCCAGGTTGGAGATACGCAGTATTTT.

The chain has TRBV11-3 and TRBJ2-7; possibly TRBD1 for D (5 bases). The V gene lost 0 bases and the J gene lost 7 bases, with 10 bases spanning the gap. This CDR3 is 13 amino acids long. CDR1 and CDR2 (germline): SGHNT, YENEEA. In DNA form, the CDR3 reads TGTGCCAGCAGCTTAGAGGAAGGGGATGAGCAGTACTTC. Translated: CASSLEEGDEQYF.

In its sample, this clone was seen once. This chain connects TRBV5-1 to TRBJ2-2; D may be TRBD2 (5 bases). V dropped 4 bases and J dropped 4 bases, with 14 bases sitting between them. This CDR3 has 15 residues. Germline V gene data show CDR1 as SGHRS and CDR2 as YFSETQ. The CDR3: CASSPGGRSTGELFF. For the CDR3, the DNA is TGCGCCAGCAGCCCGGGTGGGAGAAGCACCGGGGAGCTGTTTTTT.

CDR3 bases: TGTGCCAGTACTCTGACAGGGGTCTCTGAAGCTTTCTTT. Amino acids: CASTLTGVSEAFF. This rearrangement joins TRBV19 to TRBJ1-1; 8 nucleotides match TRBD1. CDR3 length: 13 residues. Germline values: CDR1 LNHDA, CDR2 SQIVND (reference sequence). Unmatched junction bases numbered 7, after V lost 7 bases and J lost 6 bases.

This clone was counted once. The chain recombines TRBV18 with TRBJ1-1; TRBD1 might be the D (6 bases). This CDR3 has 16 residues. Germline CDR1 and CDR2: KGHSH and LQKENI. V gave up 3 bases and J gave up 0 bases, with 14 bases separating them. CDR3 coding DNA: TGTGCCAGCTCACCGATTCCGGGACAACTGAACACTGAAGCTTTCTTT. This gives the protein CASSPIPGQLNTEAFF. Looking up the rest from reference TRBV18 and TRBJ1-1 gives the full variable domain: NAGVMQNPRHLVRRRGQEARLRCSPMKGHSHVYWYRQLPEEGLKFMVYLQKENIIDESGMPKERFSAEFPKEGPSILRIQQVVRGDSAAYFCASSPIPGQLNTEAFFGQGTRLTVV.

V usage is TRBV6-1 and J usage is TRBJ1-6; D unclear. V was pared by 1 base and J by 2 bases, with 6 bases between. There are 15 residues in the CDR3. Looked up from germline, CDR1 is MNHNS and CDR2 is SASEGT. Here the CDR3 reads CASSEDPAYNSPLHF. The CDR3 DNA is TGTGCCAGCAGTGAAGATCCGGCCTATAATTCACCCCTCCACTTT.

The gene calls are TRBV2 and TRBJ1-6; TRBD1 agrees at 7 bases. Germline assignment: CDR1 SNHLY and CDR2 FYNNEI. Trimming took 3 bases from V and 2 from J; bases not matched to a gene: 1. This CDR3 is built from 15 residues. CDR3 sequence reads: CASSEDRPYNSPLHF. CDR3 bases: TGTGCCAGCAGTGAGGACAGGCCCTATAATTCACCCCTCCACTTT.

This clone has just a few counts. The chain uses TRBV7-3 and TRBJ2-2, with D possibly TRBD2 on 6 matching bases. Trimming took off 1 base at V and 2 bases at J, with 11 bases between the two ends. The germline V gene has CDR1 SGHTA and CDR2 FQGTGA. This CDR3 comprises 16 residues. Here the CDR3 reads CASSLRLGGNTGELFF. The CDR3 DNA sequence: TGTGCCAGCAGCTTAAGGCTGGGGGGAAACACCGGGGAGCTGTTTTTT.

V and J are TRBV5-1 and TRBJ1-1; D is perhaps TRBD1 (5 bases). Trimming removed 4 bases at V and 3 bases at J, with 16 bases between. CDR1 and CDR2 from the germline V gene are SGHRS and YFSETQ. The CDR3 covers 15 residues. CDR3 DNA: TGCGCCAGCAGCCCTAGGGCAGGGTTAGACACTGAAGCTTTCTTT. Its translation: CASSPRAGLDTEAFF.